The rows below give T cell receptor beta chains drawn from one sample of a study of CD8+ T cells in alopecia areata. Method: immunoSEQ multiplex PCR; TCRdb's copy keeps in-frame clones and lacks some. The data hold 150,000 to 200,000 clones, with approximately 57% observed a single time. The sample was CD4+ T cells sorted from blood, taken at week 24, from a patient treated with tofacitinib. Receptors originate from a human donor with alopecia areata. CDR3s include the opening cysteine and the closing phenylalanine or tryptophan. The order of the fields is CDR3 DNA, CDR3 protein, clone size, D gene, J gene, V gene. D genes are given only for firm matches. Only part of the rows carry a size: once, few, many, or a class if the clone is expanded.

CDR3 DNA: TGTGCCTGGAGTGTGCTGCAGGGGGGATCGGGTGGCTACACCTTC; CDR3 protein: CAWSVLQGGSGGYTF; clone size: NA; D gene: TRBD1; J gene: TRBJ1-2; V gene: TRBV30
CDR3 DNA: TGTGCCAGCAGTTGGGGAGAGTCACTGACCGAGACCCAGTACTTC; CDR3 protein: CASSWGESLTETQYF; clone size: NA; D gene: NA; J gene: TRBJ2-5; V gene: TRBV6-5
CDR3 DNA: TGCGCCAGCAGACTCGGACAGGAGATCTCCTACGAGCAGTACTTC; CDR3 protein: CASRLGQEISYEQYF; clone size: NA; D gene: TRBD1; J gene: TRBJ2-7; V gene: TRBV5-1
CDR3 DNA: TGCAGCGTTCGCCCGGGACAGGGGAGTGAAAAACTGTTTTTT; CDR3 protein: CSVRPGQGSEKLFF; clone size: NA; D gene: TRBD1; J gene: TRBJ1-4; V gene: TRBV29-1
CDR3 DNA: TGTGCCAGCTCACCACCGAACAGGGGGGACTCACCCCTCCACTTT; CDR3 protein: CASSPPNRGDSPLHF; clone size: many; D gene: TRBD1; J gene: TRBJ1-6; V gene: TRBV18
CDR3 DNA: TGTGCCAGCAGCTTGGAAACCAGGGGGCGGAAAGCTGGGGCCAACGTCCTGACTTTC; CDR3 protein: CASSLETRGRKAGANVLTF; clone size: NA; D gene: TRBD1; J gene: TRBJ2-6; V gene: TRBV5-6
CDR3 DNA: TGTGCCTGGAGTGCCCAGGGGGCCAGTCAGCCCCAGCATTTT; CDR3 protein: CAWSAQGASQPQHF; clone size: NA; D gene: TRBD1; J gene: TRBJ1-5; V gene: TRBV30
CDR3 DNA: TGTGCCAGCAGCTTGGACAGGGGGGCCGGGGAGCTGTTTTTT; CDR3 protein: CASSLDRGAGELFF; clone size: few; D gene: TRBD1; J gene: TRBJ2-2; V gene: TRBV7-8
CDR3 DNA: TGTGCCAGCAGCTTGTTCTTGAAGGCCAAAAACATTCAGTACTTC; CDR3 protein: CASSLFLKAKNIQYF; clone size: NA; D gene: NA; J gene: TRBJ2-4; V gene: TRBV5-5
CDR3 DNA: TGTGCCAGCAGCTTTACGGGTGGCCAAGCTTTCTTT; CDR3 protein: CASSFTGGQAFF; clone size: NA; D gene: NA; J gene: TRBJ1-1; V gene: TRBV11-3
CDR3 DNA: TGTGCCTCCTCACCTGGAAACACCATATATTTT; CDR3 protein: CASSPGNTIYF; clone size: NA; D gene: NA; J gene: TRBJ1-3; V gene: TRBV30
CDR3 DNA: TGTGCCAGCAGCTTGGCCTCGGACGGACTCCGGCTGTTTTTT; CDR3 protein: CASSLASDGLRLFF; clone size: NA; D gene: NA; J gene: TRBJ1-4; V gene: TRBV7-9
CDR3 DNA: TGTGCCAGCAGCTTAGACGGGCATGGCACAGATACGCAGTATTTT; CDR3 protein: CASSLDGHGTDTQYF; clone size: NA; D gene: NA; J gene: TRBJ2-3; V gene: TRBV7-3
CDR3 DNA: TGCGCCAGCAGCCAAGTTCTCCAGGCGGTATCTGGGGCCAACGTCCTGACTTTC; CDR3 protein: CASSQVLQAVSGANVLTF; clone size: NA; D gene: NA; J gene: TRBJ2-6; V gene: TRBV4-3
CDR3 DNA: TGTGCCTGGAGTGTCGGGGTTACCTACGAGCAGTACTTC; CDR3 protein: CAWSVGVTYEQYF; clone size: NA; D gene: NA; J gene: TRBJ2-7; V gene: TRBV30
CDR3 DNA: TGTGCCAGCAAAAAGGGTAACCAAGAGACCCAGTACTTC; CDR3 protein: CASKKGNQETQYF; clone size: NA; D gene: NA; J gene: TRBJ2-5; V gene: TRBV6-1
CDR3 DNA: TGCGCCAGCAAACCCTCGGGGGCTCCCTCCTCTGGGGCCAACGTCCTGACTTTC; CDR3 protein: CASKPSGAPSSGANVLTF; clone size: few; D gene: NA; J gene: TRBJ2-6; V gene: TRBV4-3
CDR3 DNA: TGCAGCGTTGCCTCGGGCCTAGGAACTGAAGCTTTCTTT; CDR3 protein: CSVASGLGTEAFF; clone size: NA; D gene: NA; J gene: TRBJ1-1; V gene: TRBV29-1
CDR3 DNA: TGCAGCGTTGTTGGTACTAGCGGGGGGGATAGCTCCTACAATGAGCAGTTCTTC; CDR3 protein: CSVVGTSGGDSSYNEQFF; clone size: few; D gene: TRBD2; J gene: TRBJ2-1; V gene: TRBV29-1
CDR3 DNA: TGTGCCAGCAGTGATGCGGGTTCAGATACGCAGTATTTT; CDR3 protein: CASSDAGSDTQYF; clone size: few; D gene: NA; J gene: TRBJ2-3; V gene: TRBV2
CDR3 DNA: TGTGCCAGCAGCCTCGCGGGGTCCCGCCTCTCCTACGAGCAGTACTTC; CDR3 protein: CASSLAGSRLSYEQYF; clone size: NA; D gene: NA; J gene: TRBJ2-7; V gene: TRBV5-4
CDR3 DNA: TGTGCCAGCACTACGACAGGTTCGCCGGGTGAGCAGTTCTTC; CDR3 protein: CASTTTGSPGEQFF; clone size: NA; D gene: NA; J gene: TRBJ2-1; V gene: TRBV7-6
CDR3 DNA: TGTGCCTGGCGATGGGGTGGCTACACCTTC; CDR3 protein: CAWRWGGYTF; clone size: few; D gene: NA; J gene: TRBJ1-2; V gene: TRBV30
CDR3 DNA: TGTGCCAGCAGCTTGGAACTAGCGGGGGCTGAGCAGTTCTTC; CDR3 protein: CASSLELAGAEQFF; clone size: NA; D gene: TRBD2; J gene: TRBJ2-1; V gene: TRBV5-4
CDR3 DNA: TGTGCCAGCAGCGGTTCCGGAGGGGGGACCCAGTACTTC; CDR3 protein: CASSGSGGGTQYF; clone size: few; D gene: NA; J gene: TRBJ2-5; V gene: TRBV25-1
CDR3 DNA: TGTGCCAGCAGCGTAATGTCCGACTACGAGCAGTACTTC; CDR3 protein: CASSVMSDYEQYF; clone size: few; D gene: NA; J gene: TRBJ2-7; V gene: TRBV9
CDR3 DNA: TGTGCCAGCAGGAGGGTGCGGGGCTACACCTTC; CDR3 protein: CASRRVRGYTF; clone size: NA; D gene: NA; J gene: TRBJ1-2; V gene: TRBV2
CDR3 DNA: TGTGCCAGCAGTGAATGGGGGACAGATGAAGCTTTCTTT; CDR3 protein: CASSEWGTDEAFF; clone size: NA; D gene: TRBD1; J gene: TRBJ1-1; V gene: TRBV6-1
CDR3 DNA: TGCAGCGTTGTCCGATTGGCGGGGCCCACAGATACGCAGTATTTT; CDR3 protein: CSVVRLAGPTDTQYF; clone size: NA; D gene: NA; J gene: TRBJ2-3; V gene: TRBV29-1
CDR3 DNA: TGTGCCAGCCGGACTAGCGGGGGAATGAGGGAGACCCAGTACTTC; CDR3 protein: CASRTSGGMRETQYF; clone size: NA; D gene: TRBD2; J gene: TRBJ2-5; V gene: TRBV2
CDR3 DNA: TGTGCCAGCTCACCACCTAGCGGGGGCCAATACAATGAGCAGTTCTTC; CDR3 protein: CASSPPSGGQYNEQFF; clone size: NA; D gene: TRBD2; J gene: TRBJ2-1; V gene: TRBV18
CDR3 DNA: TGCAGCGTTGAAGACCGGACAGGGCGGGCCGGGGAGCTGTTTTTT; CDR3 protein: CSVEDRTGRAGELFF; clone size: NA; D gene: TRBD1; J gene: TRBJ2-2; V gene: TRBV29-1
CDR3 DNA: TGTGCCAGCAGCCCGACAGGGGAGAACACCGGGGAGCTGTTTTTT; CDR3 protein: CASSPTGENTGELFF; clone size: NA; D gene: TRBD1; J gene: TRBJ2-2; V gene: TRBV4-2
CDR3 DNA: TGCGCCAGCAGCCAAGGGTGGAGGGGGGGCAACACAGATACGCAGTATTTT; CDR3 protein: CASSQGWRGGNTDTQYF; clone size: NA; D gene: NA; J gene: TRBJ2-3; V gene: TRBV4-1
CDR3 DNA: TGCGCCAGCATAGCGCAGACCAAAAACATTCAGTACTTC; CDR3 protein: CASIAQTKNIQYF; clone size: NA; D gene: NA; J gene: TRBJ2-4; V gene: TRBV10-1